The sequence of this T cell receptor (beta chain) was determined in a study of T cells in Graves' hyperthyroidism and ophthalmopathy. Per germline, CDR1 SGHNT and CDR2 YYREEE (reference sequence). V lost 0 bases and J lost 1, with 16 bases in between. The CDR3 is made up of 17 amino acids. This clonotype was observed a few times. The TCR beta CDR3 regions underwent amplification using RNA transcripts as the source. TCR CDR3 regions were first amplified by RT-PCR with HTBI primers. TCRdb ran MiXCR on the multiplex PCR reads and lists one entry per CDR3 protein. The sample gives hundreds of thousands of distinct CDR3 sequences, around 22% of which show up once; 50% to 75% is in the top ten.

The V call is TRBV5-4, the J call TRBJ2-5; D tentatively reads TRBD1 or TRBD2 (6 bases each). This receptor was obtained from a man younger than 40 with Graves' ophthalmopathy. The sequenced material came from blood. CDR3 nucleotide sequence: TGTGCCAGCAGCTTGGTTTGGCTAGAGGGGGGCCAAGAGACCCAGTACTTC. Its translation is CASSLVWLEGGQETQYF.